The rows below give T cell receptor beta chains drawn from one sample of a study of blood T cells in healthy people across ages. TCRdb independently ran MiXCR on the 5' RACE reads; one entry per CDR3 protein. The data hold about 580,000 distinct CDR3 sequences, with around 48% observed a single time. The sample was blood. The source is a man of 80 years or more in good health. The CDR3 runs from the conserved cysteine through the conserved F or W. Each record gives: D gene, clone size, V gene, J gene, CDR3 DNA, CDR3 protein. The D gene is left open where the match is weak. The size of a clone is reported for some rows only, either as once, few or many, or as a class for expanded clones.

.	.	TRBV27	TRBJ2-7	TGTGCCAGCAGTTTAAGCGTGCAGCCCTACGAGCAGTACTTC	CASSLSVQPYEQYF
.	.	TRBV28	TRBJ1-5	TGTGCCAGCAGTTTGGGAGTCAGGGGCGGCAATCAGCCCCAGCATTTT	CASSLGVRGGNQPQHF
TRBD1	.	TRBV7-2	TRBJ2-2	TGTGCCAGCAGGAAGGGACAGGTGGCTTCAGCCGGGGAGCTGTTTTTT	CASRKGQVASAGELFF
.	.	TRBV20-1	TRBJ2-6	TGCAGTGCTAGATCTGGACAGTCCTCTGGGGCCAACGTCCTGACTTTC	CSARSGQSSGANVLTF
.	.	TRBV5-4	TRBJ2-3	TGTGCCAGCAGCGTGCGGCGAGGGGCTAGCACAGATACGCAGTATTTT	CASSVRRGASTDTQYF
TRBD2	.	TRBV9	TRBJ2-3	TGTGCCAGCAGCGTTCATGAAGCGGGAATAGTAGATACGCAGTATTTT	CASSVHEAGIVDTQYF
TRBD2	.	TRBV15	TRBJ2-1	TGTGCCACCAGCACCCGCCTGGCTAGCGGGAGGAAGGTCAATGAGCAGTTCTTC	CATSTRLASGRKVNEQFF
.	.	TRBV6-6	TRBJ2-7	TGTGCCAGCAGTCTCGGGACTCTGGGCGAGCAGTACTTC	CASSLGTLGEQYF
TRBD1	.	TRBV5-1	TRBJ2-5	TGCGCCAGCAGCTTGTTGGGGACAGGGGGAAATGAGCAGTACTTC	CASSLLGTGGNEQYF
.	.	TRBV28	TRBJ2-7	TGTGCCAGCAGCTACAGACGTGAGCAGTACTTC	CASSYRREQYF
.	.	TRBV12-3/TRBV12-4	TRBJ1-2	TGTGCCAGCTATTTCACGGGGGCCGGGCTCTCCTATGGCTACACCTTC	CASYFTGAGLSYGYTF
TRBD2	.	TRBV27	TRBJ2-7	TGTGCCAGCAGTTTCAGCGGGAGGGGGACCTACGAGCAGTACTTC	CASSFSGRGTYEQYF
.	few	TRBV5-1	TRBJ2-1	TGCGCCAGCAGCTTGGAGACACCGAGCTCCTACAATGAGCAGTTCTTC	CASSLETPSSYNEQFF
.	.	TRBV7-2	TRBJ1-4	TGTGCCAGCAGCGCCCGAGGAGGTGGGGGTTCAACTAATGAAAAACTGTTTTTT	CASSARGGGGSTNEKLFF
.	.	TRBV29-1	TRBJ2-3	TGCAGCGTTCAGGGACATCGGGCAGACACGCAGTATTTT	CSVQGHRADTQYF
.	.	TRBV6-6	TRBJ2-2	TGTGCCAGCCTTCCCCCCCACACCGGGGAGCTGTTTTTT	CASLPPHTGELFF
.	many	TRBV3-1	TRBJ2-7	TGTGCCAGCAGCCAAGTGGGGGGTCGGTTCTACGAGCAGTACTTC	CASSQVGGRFYEQYF
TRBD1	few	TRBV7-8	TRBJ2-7	TGTGCCAGCAGCTTTCAGGGACAGGGGAATTCCTACGAGCAGTACTTC	CASSFQGQGNSYEQYF
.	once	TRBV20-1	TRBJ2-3	TGCAGTGCTAGAGTCTCGGGGGTGCCCAAATTGAATACGCAGTATTTT	CSARVSGVPKLNTQYF
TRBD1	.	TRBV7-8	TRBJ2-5	TGTGCCAGCATCTTCGGGACAGCCCAAGAGACCCAGTACTTC	CASIFGTAQETQYF
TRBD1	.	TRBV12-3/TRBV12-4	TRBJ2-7	TGTGCCAGCAGTACAGGGGCGTTGGCCTCCTACGAGCAGTACTTC	CASSTGALASYEQYF
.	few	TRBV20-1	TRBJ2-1	TGCAGTGCCTCTCGGGCGGACCAGTTCTTC	CSASRADQFF
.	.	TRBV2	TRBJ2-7	TGTGCCAGCAGTCTTAAGAGCACCTACGAGCAGTACTTC	CASSLKSTYEQYF
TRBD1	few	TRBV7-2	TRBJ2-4	TGTGCCAGCAGCTTAGGTCCGGGACAGGGGGCATCGGGCAAAAACATTCAGTACTTC	CASSLGPGQGASGKNIQYF
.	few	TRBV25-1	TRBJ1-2	TGTGCCAGCAGTGAACCCGGCACCGGCCCCTATGGCTACACCTTC	CASSEPGTGPYGYTF
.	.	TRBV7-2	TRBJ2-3	TGTGCCAGCAGCTTCCAGAAGTGGGAGAGAGGCACAGATACGCAGTATTTT	CASSFQKWERGTDTQYF
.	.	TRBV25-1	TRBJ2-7	TGTGCCAGCAGTGCAGGCAGGGCGCCCTACGAGCAGTACTTC	CASSAGRAPYEQYF
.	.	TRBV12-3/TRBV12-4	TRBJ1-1	TGTGCCAGCAGCTATGAGTACACTGAAGCTTTCTTT	CASSYEYTEAFF
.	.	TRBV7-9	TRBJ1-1	TGTGCCAGCAGCGTAACCTCAGGGAACACTGAAGCTTTCTTT	CASSVTSGNTEAFF
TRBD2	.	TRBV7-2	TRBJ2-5	TGTGCCAGCAGCAGGGTAGCGGGTAGGGAGGAGACCCAGTACTTC	CASSRVAGREETQYF
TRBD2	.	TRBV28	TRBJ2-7	TGTGCCAGCAGCACAGTAGCGGGAGGGCCAATCCTGTACGAGCAGTACTTC	CASSTVAGGPILYEQYF
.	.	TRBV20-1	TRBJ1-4	TGCAGTGCTAAGCACACGAATGAAAAACTGTTTTTT	CSAKHTNEKLFF
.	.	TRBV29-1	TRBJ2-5	TGCAGCACGACAGGGACTCCCTGGGTAGAGACCCAGTACTTC	CSTTGTPWVETQYF
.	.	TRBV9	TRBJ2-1	TGTACCAGCAGCGTAGGTCCAGGGCACCCCTACAATGAGCAGTTCTTC	CTSSVGPGHPYNEQFF
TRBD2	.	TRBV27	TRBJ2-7	TGTGCCAGCAGTTTAGCGGGAGTTCCCCACGAGCAGTACTTC	CASSLAGVPHEQYF
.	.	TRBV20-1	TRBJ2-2	TGCAGTGCCACCTTTCCCAACACCGGGGAGCTGTTTTTT	CSATFPNTGELFF
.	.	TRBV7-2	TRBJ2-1	TGTGCCACCGACCAGAGCTCCTACAATGAGCAGTTCTTC	CATDQSSYNEQFF
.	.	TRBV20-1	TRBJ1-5	TGCAGTGCTAGAGATGGGGGCAGTAGCAATCAGCCCCAGCATTTT	CSARDGGSSNQPQHF
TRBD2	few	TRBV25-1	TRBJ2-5	TGTGCCAGCAGTTCGGCGGGAGGGGGGCGTGAGACCCAGTACTTC	CASSSAGGGRETQYF
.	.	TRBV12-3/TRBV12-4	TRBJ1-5	TGTGCCAGCAAACCTTCAGGGGAGGGAAATCAGCCCCAGCATTTT	CASKPSGEGNQPQHF
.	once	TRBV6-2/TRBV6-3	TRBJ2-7	TGTGCCAGCAGCCAAGATGTTGAGCAGTACTTC	CASSQDVEQYF
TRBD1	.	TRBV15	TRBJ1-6	TGTGCCACCAGCAGAGATCGGGGGACAGGGTCACCCCTCCACTTT	CATSRDRGTGSPLHF
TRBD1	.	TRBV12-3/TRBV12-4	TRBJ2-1	TGTGCCAGCAGGTCCGGGACAGGACGGCATGAGCAGTTCTTC	CASRSGTGRHEQFF
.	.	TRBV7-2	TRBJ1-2	TGTGCCAGCAGCTCCTCCCCATCGTCGAGCTATGGCTACACCTTC	CASSSSPSSSYGYTF
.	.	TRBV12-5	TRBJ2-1	TGTGCTAGTGCCGATTTCCCCAGGGAAAATGAGCAGTTCTTC	CASADFPRENEQFF
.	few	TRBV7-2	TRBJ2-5	TGTGCCAGCAGCTCCCCGGGACTCCGAGAGACCCAGTACTTC	CASSSPGLRETQYF
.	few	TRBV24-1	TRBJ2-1	TGTGCCACCAGTGATTCCCACATTGATGAGCAGTTCTTC	CATSDSHIDEQFF
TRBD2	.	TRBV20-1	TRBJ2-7	TGCAGTGCGAGCCGGACTAGGGGCCGGAGTGAGCAGTACTTC	CSASRTRGRSEQYF
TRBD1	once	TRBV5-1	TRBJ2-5	TGCGCCAGCAGCTTGGCTGGGACAGCCTCACAAGAGACCCAGTACTTC	CASSLAGTASQETQYF
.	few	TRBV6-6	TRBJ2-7	TGTGCCAGCAGTTACGGGGCCGCAGGCGGGCGATACGAGCAGTACTTC	CASSYGAAGGRYEQYF
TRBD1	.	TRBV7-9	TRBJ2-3	TGTGCCAGCAGCCAATCAGGGGGTGTCGCAGATACGCAGTATTTT	CASSQSGGVADTQYF